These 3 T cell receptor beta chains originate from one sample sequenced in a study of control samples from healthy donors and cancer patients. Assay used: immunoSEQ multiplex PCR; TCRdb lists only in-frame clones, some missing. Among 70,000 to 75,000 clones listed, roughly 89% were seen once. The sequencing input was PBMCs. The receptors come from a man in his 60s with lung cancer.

The CDR3 loop reads CASREDRANTGELFF. The CDR3 nucleotides read TGTGCCAGCAGGGAGGACAGGGCTAACACCGGGGAGCTGTTTTTT. The chain uses TRBV2 and TRBJ2-2; 8 bases align to TRBD1. V lost 6 bases to trimming and J lost 2 bases; unmatched junction nucleotides: 5. The germline CDR1 and CDR2 sequences are SNHLY and FYNNEI. The CDR3 has 15 amino acids.

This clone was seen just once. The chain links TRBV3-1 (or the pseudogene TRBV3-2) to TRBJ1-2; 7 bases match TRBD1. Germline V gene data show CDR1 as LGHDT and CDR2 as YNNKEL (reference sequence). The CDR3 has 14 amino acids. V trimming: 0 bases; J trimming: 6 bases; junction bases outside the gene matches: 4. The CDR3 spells CASSQETGRNGYTF. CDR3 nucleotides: TGTGCCAGCAGCCAAGAGACAGGGAGAAATGGCTACACCTTC.

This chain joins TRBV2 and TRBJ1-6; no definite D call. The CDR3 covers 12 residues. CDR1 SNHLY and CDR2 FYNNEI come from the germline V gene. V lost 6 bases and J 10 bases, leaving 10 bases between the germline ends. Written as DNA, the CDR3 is TGTGCCAGCAGCAAGGGCAACTCACCCCTCCACTTT. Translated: CASSKGNSPLHF.